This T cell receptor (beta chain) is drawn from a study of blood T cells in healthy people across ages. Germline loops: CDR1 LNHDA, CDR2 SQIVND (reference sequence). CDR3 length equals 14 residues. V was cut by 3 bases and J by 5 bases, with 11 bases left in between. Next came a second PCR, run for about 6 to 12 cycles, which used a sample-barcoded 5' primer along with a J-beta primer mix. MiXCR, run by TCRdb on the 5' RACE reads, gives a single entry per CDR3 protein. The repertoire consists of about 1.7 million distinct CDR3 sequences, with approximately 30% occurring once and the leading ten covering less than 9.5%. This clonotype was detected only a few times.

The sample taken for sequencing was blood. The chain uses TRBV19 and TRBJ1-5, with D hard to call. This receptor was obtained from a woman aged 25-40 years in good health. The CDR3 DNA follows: TGTGCCAGTAGTATGCGGTCAGGTGATCAGCCCCAGCATTTT. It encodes CASSMRSGDQPQHF.